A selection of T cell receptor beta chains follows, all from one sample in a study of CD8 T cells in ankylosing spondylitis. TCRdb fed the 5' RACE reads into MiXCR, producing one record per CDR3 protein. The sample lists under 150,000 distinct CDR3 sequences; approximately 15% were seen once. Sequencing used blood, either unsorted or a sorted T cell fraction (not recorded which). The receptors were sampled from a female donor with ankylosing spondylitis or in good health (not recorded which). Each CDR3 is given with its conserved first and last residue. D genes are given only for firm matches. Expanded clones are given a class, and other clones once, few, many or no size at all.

CASSLTSTATQYF,TGTGCCAGCAGTTTGACTAGCACAGCTACGCAGTATTTT,-,TRBD2,TRBV12-3/TRBV12-4,13,TRBJ2-3
CASTSQGTTEAFF,TGTGCCAGCACCTCCCAGGGGACGACTGAAGCTTTCTTT,many,-,TRBV27,13,TRBJ1-1
CASSPGGFNYGYTF,TGTGCCAGCAGCCCTGGGGGTTTTAACTATGGCTACACCTTC,-,-,TRBV7-2,14,TRBJ1-2
CASSKQGLAYNSPLHF,TGCGCCAGCAGCAAACAGGGTTTGGCCTATAATTCACCCCTCCACTTT,few,-,TRBV5-1,16,TRBJ1-6
CASSFDGETQYF,TGTGCCAGCAGTTTTGATGGAGAGACCCAGTACTTC,many,-,TRBV12-3/TRBV12-4,12,TRBJ2-5
CASKENTGELFF,TGTGCCAGCAAGGAGAACACCGGGGAGCTGTTTTTT,few,-,TRBV7-9,12,TRBJ2-2
CASSQGPSVEQYF,TGCGCCAGCAGCCAGGGACCGTCTGTCGAGCAGTACTTC,-,-,TRBV5-1,13,TRBJ2-7
CASSLQGGDEQYF,TGCGCCAGCAGCTTACAGGGGGGAGACGAGCAGTACTTC,-,TRBD1,TRBV5-1,13,TRBJ2-7
CASSELAGGRLETQYF,TGTGCCAGCAGTGAACTAGCGGGGGGGCGTCTAGAGACCCAGTACTTC,-,TRBD2,TRBV6-1,16,TRBJ2-5
CASSLLGFEAFF,TGTGCCAGCAGCTTGCTGGGTTTTGAAGCTTTCTTT,-,-,TRBV5-5,12,TRBJ1-1
CASSLGQGRDYNEQFF,TGTGCCAGCAGCTTAGGTCAGGGAAGAGACTACAATGAGCAGTTCTTC,few,-,TRBV7-9,16,TRBJ2-1
CSAREGLAGYNEQFF,TGCAGTGCTAGAGAAGGACTAGCGGGATACAATGAGCAGTTCTTC,few,TRBD2,TRBV20-1,15,TRBJ2-1
CASSGGQGLETQYF,TGCGCCAGCAGCGGAGGACAGGGATTGGAGACCCAGTACTTC,many,TRBD1,TRBV5-1,14,TRBJ2-5
CASSLVTGTINEQFF,TGTGCCAGCAGTTTAGTAACAGGGACAATCAATGAGCAGTTCTTC,-,-,TRBV12-3/TRBV12-4,15,TRBJ2-1
CASSLVSSGTDTQYF,TGTGCCAGCAGCTTAGTGTCTAGCGGAACAGATACGCAGTATTTT,many,TRBD2,TRBV7-2,15,TRBJ2-3
CSVDIRQGETQYF,TGCAGCGTTGACATTCGACAGGGCGAGACCCAGTACTTC,many,TRBD1,TRBV29-1,13,TRBJ2-5
CASSYTGITGELFF,TGTGCCAGCAGTTATACAGGGATCACCGGGGAGCTGTTTTTT,many,-,TRBV12-3/TRBV12-4,14,TRBJ2-2
CASSDGPDFGEQFF,TGTGCCAGCAGTGACGGACCAGACTTCGGTGAGCAGTTCTTC,many,-,TRBV6-4,14,TRBJ2-1
CASSRDSANTEAFF,TGCGCCAGCAGCCGCGACAGTGCGAACACTGAAGCTTTCTTT,-,-,TRBV5-1,14,TRBJ1-1
CASSPREHSLEQYF,TGTGCCAGCAGTCCCCGGGAACACTCCCTTGAGCAGTACTTC,-,-,TRBV27,14,TRBJ2-7
CASSSPGGEIWEETQYF,TGCGCCAGCAGCTCCCCCGGTGGCGAGATATGGGAAGAGACCCAGTACTTC,-,-,TRBV5-1,17,TRBJ2-5
CASSELRGGSKKYGYTF,TGTGCCAGCAGTGAACTCCGCGGTGGATCGAAGAAATATGGCTACACCTTC,many,-,TRBV25-1,17,TRBJ1-2
CASVRQGNGYTF,TGTGCCAGCGTGAGACAGGGCAATGGCTACACCTTC,many,TRBD1,TRBV12-3/TRBV12-4,12,TRBJ1-2
CASSLGGAGLNYEQYF,TGTGCCAGCAGTTTAGGGGGCGCGGGGCTGAACTACGAGCAGTACTTC,many,-,TRBV28,16,TRBJ2-7
CASSLVAGAHEQYF,TGTGCCAGCAGCTTAGTGGCGGGAGCCCACGAGCAGTACTTC,few,TRBD2,TRBV7-9,14,TRBJ2-7
CASSLVTAGNQPQHF,TGTGCCAGCAGTTTAGTTACAGCGGGCAATCAGCCCCAGCATTTT,few,-,TRBV12-3/TRBV12-4,15,TRBJ1-5
CASSLRTANTEAFF,TGTGCCAGCAGTCTTCGGACGGCGAACACTGAAGCTTTCTTT,-,-,TRBV12-3/TRBV12-4,14,TRBJ1-1
CASSLNLIGYSNQPQYF,TGTGCCAGCAGTTTAAATCTAATCGGATATAGCAATCAGCCCCAGTATTTT,-,-,TRBV28,17,TRBJ2-3
CAISGSSYEQYF,TGTGCCATCAGCGGGAGCTCCTACGAGCAGTACTTC,-,-,TRBV10-3,12,TRBJ2-7
CASMRSGQIEETQYF,TGTGCCAGCATGCGGAGTGGTCAGATCGAGGAGACCCAGTACTTC,few,-,TRBV7-2,15,TRBJ2-5
CASSFSGANGLTF,TGTGCCAGCAGTTTTTCTGGGGCCAACGGCCTGACTTTC,-,-,TRBV12-3/TRBV12-4,13,TRBJ2-6
CASSPQDPANTEAFF,TGCGCCAGCAGCCCCCAGGATCCGGCGAACACTGAAGCTTTCTTT,many,-,TRBV5-1,15,TRBJ1-1
CASLRGGSIIRTDTQYF,TGCGCCAGTCTGAGAGGAGGAAGTATAATCCGGACAGATACGCAGTATTTT,-,-,TRBV5-1,17,TRBJ2-3
CASSVQGGTGELFF,TGTGCCAGCAGCGTACAAGGAGGGACCGGGGAGCTGTTTTTT,once,-,TRBV9,14,TRBJ2-2
CAISYGTDVRSEQYF,TGTGCCATCAGCTATGGGACAGACGTACGTAGCGAGCAGTACTTC,-,TRBD1,TRBV10-3,15,TRBJ2-7
CASRPTGGFTEAFF,TGTGCCAGCAGACCAACAGGGGGGTTTACTGAAGCTTTCTTT,-,TRBD1,TRBV6-2/TRBV6-3,14,TRBJ1-1
CASSVPAGEAFF,TGTGCCAGCAGTGTTCCCGCAGGGGAAGCTTTCTTT,few,-,TRBV2,12,TRBJ1-1
CASSLGQGATVQYF,TGTGCCAGCAGTCTTGGACAGGGGGCGACCGTGCAGTACTTC,-,TRBD1,TRBV27,14,TRBJ2-7
CASSPGWGTGANVLTF,TGCGCCAGCAGCCCCGGGTGGGGAACTGGGGCCAACGTCCTGACTTTC,many,-,TRBV5-1,16,TRBJ2-6
CASSPRDTGELFF,TGTGCCAGCAGCCCCCGGGACACCGGGGAGCTGTTTTTT,many,-,TRBV3-1,13,TRBJ2-2
CASKAQVNTEAFF,TGTGCCAGCAAGGCCCAGGTGAACACTGAAGCTTTCTTT,many,-,TRBV2,13,TRBJ1-1
CAWSVTSFDEQFF,TGTGCCTGGAGTGTTACTAGCTTCGATGAGCAGTTCTTC,many,-,TRBV30,13,TRBJ2-1